The 17 T cell receptor beta chains reported below all come from one sample, sequenced in a study of shared clonotypes between healthy human individuals. The protocol was immunoSEQ multiplex PCR, while the TCRdb copy is restricted to in-frame clones and leaves out a portion. Of 400,000 to 550,000 clones listed, roughly 78% were seen once; the top ten hold over 9.5%. The sequenced sample consisted of PBMCs. The receptors stem from a woman in her thirties or forties in good health. Some clones in this sample may be carry-over from other donors' samples.

This chain links TRBV6-5 with TRBJ2-1; D is undetermined. The CDR3 is 15 residues long. Deletions cut 7 bases from V and 0 bases from J, with 13 bases between. Germline CDR1 MNHEY, CDR2 SVGAGI. CDR3: CASTQIAGSYNEQFF. The CDR3 DNA is TGTGCCAGCACCCAAATAGCAGGCTCCTACAATGAGCAGTTCTTC.

This clone was detected a few times. The rearrangement uses TRBV20-1 and TRBJ1-5; unclear D gene. Between the trimmed V and J ends, which lost 7 bases and 2 bases, there was a span of 6 bases. The germline V gene has CDR1 DFQATT and CDR2 SNEGSKA (reference sequence). The CDR3 has 11 residues. Here the CDR3 DNA reads TGCAGTGGAGAAGGCAATCAGCCCCAGCATTTT. Amino acid sequence: CSGEGNQPQHF.

This sequence joins TRBV4-3 and TRBJ1-3; D gene uncertain. The CDR3 length is 16 residues. Germline V gene data show CDR1 as LGHNA and CDR2 as YSLEER. The V and J ends lost 0 bases and 0 bases respectively, with 9 bases between them. DNA for the CDR3: TGCGCCAGCAGCCAAGAGAGCAGTATCTCTGGAAACACCATATATTTT. It yields the protein CASSQESSISGNTIYF.

This clone was recorded only once. One base separates it from a far larger clone, so it is likely a read error. This CDR3 fails to terminate in the conserved phenylalanine or tryptophan, so it likely reflects a read error. The J gene is TRBJ2-3, the V gene TRBV4-3, with 9 bases aligning to TRBD1. The ends lost 1 base at V and 5 bases at J; junction bases unmatched: 1. Germline V gene lookup returns CDR1 LGHNA and CDR2 YSLEER. The CDR3 has 14 amino acids. The CDR3 reads CASSQGTGVDTQYS. The CDR3 DNA reads TGCGCCAGCAGCCAAGGGACAGGGGTAGATACGCAGTATTCT.

This clone was picked up a small number of times. The CDR3 DNA reads TGTGCCAGCAGCTTAACTAGCGGGAGCACAGATACGCAGTATTTT. Its protein is CASSLTSGSTDTQYF. The chain uses TRBV7-3 and TRBJ2-3; 7 bases agree with TRBD2. Per germline, CDR1 SGHTA and CDR2 FQGTGA. The CDR3 contains 15 residues. V was clipped by 0 bases and J by 0 bases; unmatched bases: 0.

This clone was counted only a few times. The CDR3 DNA reads TGTGCCAGTGGAGACCCCGGGGGGAACACTGAAGCTTTCTTT. The encoded protein is CASGDPGGNTEAFF. J is TRBJ1-1 and V is TRBV9, with D possibly being TRBD1 (5 bases). The germline CDR1 and CDR2 sequences are SGDLS and YYNGEE. The CDR3 covers 14 residues. V shed 8 bases and J shed 1 base, with 15 bases lying between them.

This clone was counted between two and nine times. The rearrangement links TRBV7-7 to TRBJ1-1; TRBD1 is a possible D gene (5 bases). The V gene lost 4 bases and the J gene lost 4 bases, with 13 bases spanning the gap. CDR3 size: 14 residues. Germline CDR1 is SSHAT and CDR2 is FNYEAQ (reference sequence). The CDR3 loop is CASSSREVGTEAFF. CDR3 nucleotides: TGTGCCAGCAGCTCCAGGGAGGTAGGCACTGAAGCTTTCTTT. Drawing the rest from reference TRBV7-7 and TRBJ1-1, the complete variable domain is GAGVSQSPRYKVTKRGQDVTLRCDPISSHATLYWYQQALGQGPEFLTYFNYEAQPDKSGLPSDRFSAERPEGSISTLTIQRTEQRDSAMYRCASSSREVGTEAFFGQGTRLTVV.

The table lists this clone with a count of one. At the DNA level, this CDR3 is encoded by other sequences in the same sample as well. The chain couples TRBV18 to TRBJ2-7, with a weak D call TRBD1 (6 bases). Trimming stripped 3 bases from V and 1 base from J, with 7 bases between. The CDR3 consists of 13 residues. Germline V lookup: CDR1 KGHSH, CDR2 LQKENI. CDR3 region: CASSPGQSYEQYF. As DNA, the CDR3 is TGTGCCAGCTCACCCGGACAGTCCTACGAGCAGTACTTC.

This chain links TRBV2 with TRBJ1-2, with D possibly being TRBD1 (5 bases). Germline V gene sequence: CDR1 SNHLY, CDR2 FYNNEI. The CDR3 has 16 amino acids. The V gene lost 7 bases and the J gene lost 7 bases, with 25 bases spanning the gap. The CDR3 sequence: CASTPTSGGLVRGYTF. The CDR3 bases are TGTGCCAGCACTCCGACATCGGGGGGGTTGGTACGTGGCTACACCTTC.

Worth noting for this clone: Other DNA variants within this sample encode the same CDR3. The genes are TRBV30 and TRBJ2-1, with 8 bases matching TRBD2. Germline assignment: CDR1 GTSNPN and CDR2 SVGIG (reference sequence). The V gene end was trimmed by 1 base and the J gene end by 7 bases; junction bases not matched to a gene: 3. This CDR3 has 13 amino acids. Here the CDR3 DNA reads TGTGCCTGGAGTGGGGGACTAGGGAATGAGCAGTTCTTC. Its protein product is CAWSGGLGNEQFF.

Details on this clone: The identical CDR3 is also encoded by other nucleotide sequences in the sample. This chain links TRBV5-4 with TRBJ2-7; no firm D call. Trimming took off 0 bases at V and 0 bases at J, with 7 bases between the two ends. The CDR3 is 14 residues long. CDR1 is SGHNT, CDR2 YYREEE, per germline (reference sequence). The CDR3 coding sequence is TGTGCCAGCAGCTTGGAGGTCTCCTCCTACGAGCAGTACTTC. This encodes CASSLEVSSYEQYF.

The chain has TRBV21-1 and TRBJ2-1; TRBD2, the table's D call, was not compared with the DNA. TRBV21-1 is marked as a pseudogene. The CDR3 consists of 12 residues. The CDR3, as DNA: TGTGCCAGCAGCAAACATTGCGATGAGCAGTTCTTC. Translated: CASSKHCDEQFF.

A word on this clone: This CDR3 is also generated by other DNA sequences in the sample. This rearrangement joins TRBV7-9 to TRBJ1-1; unclear D gene. The CDR3 sequence is 13 residues long. Germline assignment: CDR1 SEHNR and CDR2 FQNEAQ (reference sequence). With 3 bases removed from V and 0 bases from J, the gap between germline ends came to 5 bases. CDR3 residues: CASSLTLNTEAFF. The DNA for the CDR3 is TGTGCCAGCAGCTTGACCCTGAACACTGAAGCTTTCTTT.

The J gene is TRBJ2-1, the V gene TRBV11-2; D assignment may be TRBD1 or TRBD2 (5 bases each). CDR3 length: 17 residues. CDR1 SGHAT and CDR2 FQNNGV come from the germline V gene. The V gene lost 4 bases and the J gene lost 1 base, with 17 bases spanning the gap. CDR3 amino acids: CASSSRAGGYSYNEQFF. In DNA, the CDR3 is TGTGCCAGCAGCTCCCGGGCTGGGGGATATTCCTACAATGAGCAGTTCTTC.

The CDR3 DNA reads TGTGCCAGCAGCTTTAAGGCTAGCGGGAGCTCAGATACGCAGTATTTT. It codes for CASSFKASGSSDTQYF. This chain joins TRBV7-2 and TRBJ2-3, with TRBD2 matching 10 bases. Germline lookup yields CDR1 SGHTA and CDR2 FQGNSA. With 3 bases clipped from V and 4 bases from J, the junction kept 7 bases outside the gene matches. This CDR3 contains 16 residues.

This clone was seen only a few times. This chain uses TRBV4-1 with TRBJ2-2; D unclear. V was clipped by 4 bases and J by 6 bases, with 9 bases between them. The length of the CDR3 is 13 residues. CDR1 is MGHRA, CDR2 YSYEKL, per germline. The CDR3 sequence is CASSLGWAGELFF. CDR3 DNA: TGCGCCAGCAGCCTTGGATGGGCCGGGGAGCTGTTTTTT.

CDR3 sequence reads: CASKPSPGTGNYEQYF. DNA for the CDR3: TGTGCCAGCAAACCCAGCCCCGGGACAGGGAATTACGAGCAGTACTTC. The rearrangement links TRBV27 to TRBJ2-7; 9 positions match TRBD1. Germline assignment: CDR1 MNHEY and CDR2 SMNVEV (reference sequence). Germline trimming cut 7 bases from V and 4 bases from J; bases unmatched to any gene: 14. This CDR3 has 16 residues.